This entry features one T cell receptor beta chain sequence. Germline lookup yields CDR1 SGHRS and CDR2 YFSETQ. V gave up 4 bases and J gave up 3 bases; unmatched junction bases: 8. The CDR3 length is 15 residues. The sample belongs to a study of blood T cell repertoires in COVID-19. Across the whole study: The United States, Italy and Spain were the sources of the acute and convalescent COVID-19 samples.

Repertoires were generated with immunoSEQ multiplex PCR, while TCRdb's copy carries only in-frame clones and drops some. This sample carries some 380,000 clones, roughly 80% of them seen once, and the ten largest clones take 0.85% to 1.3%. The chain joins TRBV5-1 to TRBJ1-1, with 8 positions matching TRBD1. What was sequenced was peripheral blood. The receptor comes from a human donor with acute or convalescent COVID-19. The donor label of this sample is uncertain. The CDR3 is CASSTGQGGDTEAFF. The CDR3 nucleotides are TGCGCCAGCAGCACCGGACAGGGCGGGGACACTGAAGCTTTCTTT.